This T cell receptor (beta chain) was profiled in a study of blood T cell repertoires in COVID-19 (dated by TCRdb to 2018 to 2021). At the level of the whole study: Samples from collaborators originated in the United States, Italy and Spain and spanned both the acute and convalescent phases of COVID-19. The prospective study material was composed of cDNA or gDNA derived from T cells, B-cell-depleted T cells, or PBMCs. Deeply sampled blood TCRbeta repertoires from subjects exposed to, actively infected with, or recovered from COVID-19 were included in the dataset. The repertoires were released in a freely available public database intended as a resource for research on the immune response to SARS-CoV-2. The samples were drawn from the first 160 participants of the ongoing ImmuneRACE study and from more than 1,000 subjects provided by 6 global collaborators. A de-identified subject ID, COVID-19 status, age in years and sex were almost always included in the sample metadata. HLA class I and class II types, where available, came from metadata supplied by the sample provider rather than from assay-based typing.

As for this clone: Its specific antigen is unknown. The sample holds no much larger clone one base away, and base qualities are not on file.

Its CDR3 holds 10 amino acids, cysteine through phenylalanine. The entry retains the CDR3 DNA only, 30 bases that are in frame from base 1. CDR1 and CDR2 were assigned from the germline V gene (reference sequence) as GTSNPN and SVGIG. The junction shows trimming of 3 bases on V and 16 bases on J, plus 10 bases between the germline ends. In the prospective study, participants were about 18 to 95 years old, resided in about two dozen geographic areas of the United States, and were enrolled through a virtual design. Cohort assignment in the prospective study relied on participant-reported clinical history from a screening survey and a study questionnaire. ImmuneRACE Cohort 3 recovered participants were defined by two consecutive negative NP/OP PCR tests, healthcare professional clearance, or symptom resolution. In the prospective study, whole blood, serum and a nasopharyngeal or oropharyngeal swab were collected from each participant by mobile phlebotomists. Prospective study participants could optionally give additional blood draws and questionnaires over an approximately 2-month period. Before DNA extraction, blood samples from the prospective study were shipped at room temperature or frozen.

Broad study findings and their caveats: Clinical and demographic metadata were provided uncurated, with the amount varying by source and participant.

TCRbeta CDR3 regions were amplified from genomic DNA by means of the immunoSEQ Assay, a bias-controlled multiplex PCR. The published analysis was carried out like this. Nucleated cell counts per sample were estimated from amplification of reference gene primers within the assay. To quantify the absolute abundance of each unique TCRbeta CDR3 rearrangement, sequence reads were collapsed and filtered. For each sample, productive Simpson clonality was calculated as the square root of Simpson's diversity index over productive rearrangements. In its TCRdb copy, this immuneACCESS table keeps in-frame sequences only and misses some clones. Where compared with another copy, unresolved V genes explain less than half of these, and the others have no known cause. That table gives V, J and clone size, and the DNA gave D and trimming. Within this sample are 250,000 or so clones, with around 81% of them counted one time only. The ten largest account for about 3% of the sample.

The chain is made from TRBV30 and TRBJ1-6; 5 matching bases give a weak D call of TRBD1. The source is a man aged 50-60 years who had recovered from COVID-19. Material: PBMCs or T cells enriched from blood (not recorded which). The CDR3 here reads CAWRGGRLHF. The nucleotides are TGTGCCTGGAGGGGGGGACGACTCCACTTT.